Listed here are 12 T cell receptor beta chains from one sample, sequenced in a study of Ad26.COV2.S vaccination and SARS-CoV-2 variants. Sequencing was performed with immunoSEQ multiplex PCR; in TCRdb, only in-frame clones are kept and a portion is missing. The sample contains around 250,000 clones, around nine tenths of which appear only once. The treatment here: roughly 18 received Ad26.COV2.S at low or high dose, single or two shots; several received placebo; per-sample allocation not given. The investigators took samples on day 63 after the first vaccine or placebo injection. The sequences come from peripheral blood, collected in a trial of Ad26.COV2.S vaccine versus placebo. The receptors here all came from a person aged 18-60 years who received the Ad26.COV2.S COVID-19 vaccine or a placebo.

CDR3: CASSFSQGGGEAEAFF. CDR3 nucleotide sequence: TGCGCCAGCAGCTTTTCACAAGGCGGGGGCGAAGCTGAAGCTTTCTTT. The gene calls are TRBV5-1 and TRBJ1-1, with a possible D match to TRBD1 (6 bases). V lost 2 bases and J 6 bases, leaving 20 bases between the germline ends. This CDR3 contains 16 residues. Germline loops: CDR1 SGHRS, CDR2 YFSETQ.

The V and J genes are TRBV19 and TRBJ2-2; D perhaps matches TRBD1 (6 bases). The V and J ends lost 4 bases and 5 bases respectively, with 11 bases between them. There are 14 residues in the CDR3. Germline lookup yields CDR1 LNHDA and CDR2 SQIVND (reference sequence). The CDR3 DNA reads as TGTGCCAGTAGTACCCTACAGGGAACCGGGGAGCTGTTTTTT. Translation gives CASSTLQGTGELFF.

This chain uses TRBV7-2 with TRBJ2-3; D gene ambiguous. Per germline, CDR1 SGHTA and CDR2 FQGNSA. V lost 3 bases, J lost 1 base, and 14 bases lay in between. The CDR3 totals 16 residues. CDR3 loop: CASSFWVSTCTDTQYF. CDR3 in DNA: TGTGCCAGCAGCTTCTGGGTCTCAACTTGCACAGATACGCAGTATTTT.

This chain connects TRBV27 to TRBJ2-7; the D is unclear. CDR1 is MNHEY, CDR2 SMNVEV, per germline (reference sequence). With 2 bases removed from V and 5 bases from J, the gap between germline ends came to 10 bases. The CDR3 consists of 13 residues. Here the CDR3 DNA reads TGTGCCAGCAGTTTAAGCCGAGTCCACGAGCAGTACTTC. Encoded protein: CASSLSRVHEQYF.

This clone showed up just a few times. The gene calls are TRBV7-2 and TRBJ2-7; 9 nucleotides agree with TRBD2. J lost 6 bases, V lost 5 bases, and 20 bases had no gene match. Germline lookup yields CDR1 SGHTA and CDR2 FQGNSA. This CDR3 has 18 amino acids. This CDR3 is CASSPKGAGGSPIGEQYF. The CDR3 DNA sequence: TGTGCCAGCAGCCCAAAGGGAGCGGGGGGATCTCCGATCGGCGAGCAGTACTTC.

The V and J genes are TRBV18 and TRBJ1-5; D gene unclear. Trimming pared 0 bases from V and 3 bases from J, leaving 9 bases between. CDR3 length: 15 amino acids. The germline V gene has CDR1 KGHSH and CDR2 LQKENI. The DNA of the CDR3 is TGTGCCAGCTCACCACCGGGGAGACCCAATCAGCCCCAGCATTTT. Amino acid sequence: CASSPPGRPNQPQHF.

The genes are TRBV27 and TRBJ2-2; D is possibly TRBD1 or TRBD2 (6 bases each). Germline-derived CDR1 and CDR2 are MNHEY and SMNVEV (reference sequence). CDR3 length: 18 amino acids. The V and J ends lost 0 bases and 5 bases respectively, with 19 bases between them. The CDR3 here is CASSLSGGRGGSTGELFF. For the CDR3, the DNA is TGTGCCAGCAGTTTATCGGGGGGCAGGGGCGGTAGTACCGGGGAGCTGTTTTTT.

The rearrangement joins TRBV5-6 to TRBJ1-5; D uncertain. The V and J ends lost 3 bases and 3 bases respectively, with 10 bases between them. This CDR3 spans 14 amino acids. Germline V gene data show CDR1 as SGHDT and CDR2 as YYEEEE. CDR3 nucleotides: TGTGCCAGCAGCTCAACAGCTTTCAATCAGCCCCAGCATTTT. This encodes CASSSTAFNQPQHF.

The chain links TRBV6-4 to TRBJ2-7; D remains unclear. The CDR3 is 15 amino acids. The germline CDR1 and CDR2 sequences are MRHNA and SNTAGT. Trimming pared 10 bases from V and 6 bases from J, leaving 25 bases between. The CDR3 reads CATRMWESPISEQYF. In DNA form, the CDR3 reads TGTGCCACCAGAATGTGGGAATCGCCGATCTCCGAGCAGTACTTC.

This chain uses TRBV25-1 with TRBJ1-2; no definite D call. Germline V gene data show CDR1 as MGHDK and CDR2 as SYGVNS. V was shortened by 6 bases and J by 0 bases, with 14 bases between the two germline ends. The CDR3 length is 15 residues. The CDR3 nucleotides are TGTGCCAGCAGGCCTGGGAGATTGGCTAACTATGGCTACACCTTC. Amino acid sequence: CASRPGRLANYGYTF.

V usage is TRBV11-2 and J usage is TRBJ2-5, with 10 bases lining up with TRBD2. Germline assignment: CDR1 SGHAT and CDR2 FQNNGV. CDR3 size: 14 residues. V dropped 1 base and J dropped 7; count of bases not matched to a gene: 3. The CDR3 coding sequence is TGTGCCAGCAGCTTAGGGGCTAGCGGGAGGACCCAGTACTTC. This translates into CASSLGASGRTQYF.

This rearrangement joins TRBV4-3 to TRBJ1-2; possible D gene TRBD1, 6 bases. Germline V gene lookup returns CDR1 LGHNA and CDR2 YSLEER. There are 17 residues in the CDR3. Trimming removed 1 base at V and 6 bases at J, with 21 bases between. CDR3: CASSQVNFRGRRDGYTF. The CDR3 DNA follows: TGCGCCAGCAGCCAAGTAAATTTCCGGGGGCGGCGGGATGGCTACACCTTC.